The 7 T cell receptor beta chains below were found in one sample sequenced in a study of shared clonotypes between healthy human individuals. Terminally differentiated effector memory CD45RA+ cells were left out of the naive CD8 fraction, which was CD45RO-negative and positively selected for CCR7. This table comes from immunoSEQ multiplex PCR, and its TCRdb copy is limited to in-frame clones, with some not included. The repertoire consists of some 2.1 million clones, with roughly 93% occurring once and the leading ten covering about 1.7%. The specimen was naive CD8+ T cells from PBMCs. The source of these receptors is a young man in good health. Some clones in this sample may be carry-over from other donors' samples.

This clone has only one observation. The chain couples TRBV5-4 to TRBJ2-7, with 7 positions matching TRBD2. V was pared by 2 bases and J by 3 bases, with 8 bases of the junction left unmatched. Germline V gives CDR1 SGHNT, CDR2 YYREEE (reference sequence). The CDR3 runs to 15 residues. The CDR3 loop is CASSFRRERNYEQYF. The CDR3 DNA is TGTGCCAGCAGCTTCAGGCGGGAGAGAAACTACGAGCAGTACTTC.

The chain joins TRBV9 to TRBJ2-5, with a possible D match to TRBD2 (5 bases). Trimming stripped 0 bases from V and 1 base from J, with 16 bases between. Germline CDR1 SGDLS, CDR2 YYNGEE. The CDR3 totals 17 residues. CDR3 nucleotide sequence: TGTGCCAGCAGCGTAGATAAGGACTCGGCAACCCAAGAGACCCAGTACTTC. Residues: CASSVDKDSATQETQYF. Complete variable domain (other parts from reference TRBV9 and TRBJ2-5): DSGVTQTPKHLITATGQRVTLRCSPRSGDLSVYWYQQSLDQGLQFLIQYYNGEERAKGNILERFSAQQFPDLHSELNLSSLELGDSALYFCASSVDKDSATQETQYFGPGTRLLVL.

The CDR3 nucleotides are TGTGCCAGCAGTCCCGGGGTAGGTTGGAATGAGCAGTTCTTC. Amino acid sequence: CASSPGVGWNEQFF. The gene calls are TRBV28 and TRBJ2-1, with D perhaps matching TRBD2 (5 bases). CDR1 is MDHEN, CDR2 SYDVKM, per germline. CDR3 length: 14 residues. With 5 bases removed from V and 7 bases from J, the gap between germline ends came to 15 bases.

The chain combines TRBV28 with TRBJ2-3; no clear D. Germline V lookup: CDR1 MDHEN, CDR2 SYDVKM. This CDR3 has 16 amino acids. V was cut by 6 bases and J by 2 bases, with 18 bases left in between. The CDR3 loop is CASSRKYSLLTDTQYF. As DNA, the CDR3 is TGTGCCAGCAGCCGAAAATACTCTCTCCTCACAGATACGCAGTATTTT.

This chain uses TRBV19 with TRBJ1-3; D call uncertain. The germline gives CDR1 LNHDA, CDR2 SQIVND (reference sequence). The V gene lost 5 bases and the J gene lost 7 bases, with 12 bases spanning the gap. The CDR3 is made up of 13 amino acids. CDR3: CASSGEPGNTIYF. DNA of the CDR3: TGTGCCAGTAGTGGCGAGCCGGGGAACACCATATATTTT.

Note on this clone: This specimen includes other DNA sequences encoding the same CDR3. This chain uses TRBV27 with TRBJ2-7; D possibly corresponds to TRBD2 (6 bases). This CDR3 contains 13 residues. Trimming took off 4 bases at V and 1 base at J, with 8 bases between the two ends. Germline V gene lookup returns CDR1 MNHEY and CDR2 SMNVEV (reference sequence). The CDR3 region is CASSWGVSYEQYF. The CDR3 DNA is TGTGCCAGCAGTTGGGGGGTTTCCTACGAGCAGTACTTC.

The chain has TRBV11-2 and TRBJ2-1; possible D gene TRBD2, 6 bases. This CDR3 contains 14 residues. Per germline, CDR1 SGHAT and CDR2 FQNNGV. Trimming left V 5 bases short and J 8 bases short, with 16 bases between. CDR3 sequence (DNA): TGTGCCAGCAGCCCACGGGGGTTTGTAGATGAGCAGTTCTTC. It encodes CASSPRGFVDEQFF. Full variable domain (outside the CDR3, taken from reference TRBV11-2 and TRBJ2-1): EAGVAQSPRYKIIEKRQSVAFWCNPISGHATLYWYQQILGQGPKLLIQFQNNGVVDDSQLPKDRFSAERLKGVDSTLKIQPAKLEDSAVYLCASSPRGFVDEQFFGPGTRLTVL.